A selection of T cell receptor beta chains follows, all from one sample in a study of CD4 T cells in relation to SARS-CoV-2 and coronaviruses. These receptors' antigens are unknown. Only in-frame clones appear in the TCRdb table, and some are missing; sequencing was by immunoSEQ multiplex PCR. This table holds about 40,000 clones, approximately 81% found once. The sample comprised naive CD4+ T cells from PBMCs, cultured in vitro. The receptors originated from an adult with COVID-19. Both conserved end residues are part of each CDR3. D genes are given only for firm matches.

CDR3aa	j_gene	d_gene	v_gene
CASSPQTWTSGSGETQYF	TRBJ2-5	TRBD2	TRBV18
CASSQMGGIAGVSYNEQFF	TRBJ2-1	TRBD2	TRBV7-8
CAWGRRNQPQHF	TRBJ1-5	NA	TRBV30
CASSARLVGADTQYF	TRBJ2-3	NA	TRBV9
CASSEFGRSFDEQYF	TRBJ2-7	NA	TRBV25-1
CAWNFVPNSPLHF	TRBJ1-6	NA	TRBV30
CASSLRDTGVFPLHF	TRBJ1-6	NA	TRBV28
CASSLNSDPHEQYF	TRBJ2-7	NA	TRBV7-9
CASSYSRGRALSGELFF	TRBJ2-2	NA	TRBV6-2/TRBV6-3
CASSDEATTHNEQFF	TRBJ2-1	NA	TRBV6-4
CASSLGDRVYEQYF	TRBJ2-7	TRBD1	TRBV11-2
CAWSVWWERAGETQYF	TRBJ2-5	NA	TRBV30
CAISSELANTGELFF	TRBJ2-2	NA	TRBV10-3
CASTAEATETQYF	TRBJ2-5	NA	TRBV6-6
CASSLSQGLADTQYF	TRBJ2-3	NA	TRBV27
CASSVNTGGHGELFF	TRBJ2-2	NA	TRBV25-1
CASSSDPDTQYF	TRBJ2-3	NA	TRBV11-2
CASSPMQTGSYEQYF	TRBJ2-7	NA	TRBV18
CATSRDVRGRTGELFF	TRBJ2-2	TRBD1	TRBV15
CASSPVPGGDTQYF	TRBJ2-3	NA	TRBV19
CASSDKGSGGYEQYF	TRBJ2-7	TRBD2	TRBV6-1
CASSDSSGSYNEQFF	TRBJ2-1	TRBD2	TRBV6-4
CASSPLGLTEAFF	TRBJ1-1	NA	TRBV27
CASSRGQGAWETQYF	TRBJ2-5	TRBD1	TRBV7-2
CASSAPGQGIYEQYF	TRBJ2-7	TRBD1	TRBV7-9
CASSRTSGRQETQYF	TRBJ2-5	TRBD2	TRBV18
CAWSHGQGDFYEQYF	TRBJ2-7	TRBD1	TRBV30
CASRTGTFYGYTF	TRBJ1-2	TRBD1	TRBV5-1
CASTIWGVNNQPQHF	TRBJ1-5	NA	TRBV19
CASSVSGATDTQYF	TRBJ2-3	NA	TRBV6-4
CASSPTRDSEAFF	TRBJ1-1	NA	TRBV18
CASSLGGWDSGDNEQFF	TRBJ2-1	NA	TRBV7-9
CAWSVAGGPYEQYF	TRBJ2-7	TRBD2	TRBV30
CAWMRAGRGGTDTQYF	TRBJ2-3	TRBD2	TRBV30
CAWTRHGFPDKKLFF	TRBJ1-4	NA	TRBV30
CASGPWASPDTQYF	TRBJ2-3	NA	TRBV2
CASSLLNYGYTF	TRBJ1-2	NA	TRBV12-3/TRBV12-4
CASSQDRGGDTQYF	TRBJ2-3	TRBD2	TRBV4-1
CASSLGRFALAGSNTGELFF	TRBJ2-2	TRBD2	TRBV5-1
CASSGGDMRGLAKNIQYF	TRBJ2-4	NA	TRBV9
CAISPGRETGELFF	TRBJ2-2	NA	TRBV10-3
CASSLAQGTYEQYF	TRBJ2-7	NA	TRBV7-9
CASSLVGRGRTDTQYF	TRBJ2-3	TRBD1	TRBV5-1
CASRGTENTGELFF	TRBJ2-2	NA	TRBV6-5
CASNGSRGENTEAFF	TRBJ1-1	NA	TRBV2
CASSSLVSLYEQYF	TRBJ2-7	NA	TRBV11-2
CASSLAGSVGEAFF	TRBJ1-1	NA	TRBV5-5
CASSQVSWAQGTEAFF	TRBJ1-1	NA	TRBV3-1/TRBV3-2
CASSTGLAGDTQYF	TRBJ2-3	TRBD2	TRBV5-4
CASSFPDRGHGYTF	TRBJ1-2	NA	TRBV28
CASSSGDRTYEQYF	TRBJ2-7	TRBD1	TRBV28
CAWSSPGLGVETQYF	TRBJ2-5	TRBD2	TRBV30
CASSQTRRGRGRTEAFF	TRBJ1-1	TRBD1	TRBV18
CASAGGPAYEQYF	TRBJ2-7	NA	TRBV28
CASSLTPDSGNTIYF	TRBJ1-3	NA	TRBV7-2
CASSPTSGSSDTQYF	TRBJ2-3	TRBD2	TRBV6-2/TRBV6-3
CAWGETGNLFNSGANVLTF	TRBJ2-6	TRBD1	TRBV30
CASSQVEQLANTGELFF	TRBJ2-2	NA	TRBV4-1
CASSMGLVDEQYF	TRBJ2-7	TRBD2	TRBV12-3/TRBV12-4